Listed below are T cell receptor beta chains from one sample, sequenced in a study of follicular helper T cells after annual influenza vaccination. Sequencing was performed with immunoSEQ multiplex PCR; in TCRdb, only in-frame clones are kept and a portion is missing. The sample contains 9,000 to 13,000 clones, 81% of which appear only once. This material consisted of CXCR5- memory CD4+ T cells sorted from blood, taken on the day of influenza vaccination. All receptors come from an adult who received the influenza vaccine. CDR3s include the opening cysteine and the closing phenylalanine or tryptophan. Fields, in order: D gene, J gene, V gene, clone size, CDR3 protein, CDR3 DNA. A D gene is named only where the DNA matches it firmly. Expanded clones get a size class; other rows say once, few or many, or leave the size out.

TRBD1 TRBJ1-5 TRBV28 few CASSTGGQNQPQHF TGTGCCAGCAGTACAGGGGGCCAAAATCAGCCCCAGCATTTT
NA TRBJ2-2 TRBV2 NA CASLEGTSPGELFF TGTGCCAGCCTCGAAGGGACCAGCCCCGGGGAGCTGTTTTTT
TRBD1 TRBJ2-5 TRBV9 NA CASSVTGGSETQYF TGTGCCAGCAGCGTGACAGGGGGCTCAGAGACCCAGTACTTC
NA TRBJ2-3 TRBV21-1 NA CASSVKLAGGETDTQYF TGTGCCAGCAGCGTAAAACTAGCGGGAGGTGAGACAGATACGCAGTATTTT
NA TRBJ1-2 TRBV13 NA CASSLLGQRSYGYTF TGTGCCAGCAGCTTACTTGGCCAAAGAAGCTATGGCTACACCTTC
TRBD1 TRBJ1-5 TRBV28 NA CASQGAPGQPQHF TGTGCCAGCCAGGGGGCGCCGGGTCAGCCCCAGCATTTT
NA TRBJ1-2 TRBV5-1 NA CASSLVQGVNYGYTF TGCGCCAGCAGCTTGGTGCAGGGTGTAAACTATGGCTACACCTTC
TRBD1 TRBJ1-5 TRBV19 NA CASSTGRQGVIQPQHF TGTGCCAGTAGTACCGGAAGACAGGGGGTGATCCAGCCCCAGCATTTT
TRBD2 TRBJ2-7 TRBV4-1 NA CASSQVVGRGYEQYF TGCGCCAGCAGCCAAGTCGTCGGGAGGGGTTACGAGCAGTACTTC
NA TRBJ2-1 TRBV7-9 NA CASSLGYYNEQFF TGTGCCAGCAGCTTAGGGTATTACAATGAGCAGTTCTTC
NA TRBJ2-5 TRBV7-6 NA CASSLATREETQYF TGTGCCAGCAGCTTAGCGACTCGGGAAGAGACCCAGTACTTC
TRBD1 TRBJ1-2 TRBV23-1 NA CASSQSRSGQGNGGYTF TGCGCCAGCAGTCAATCGCGGTCAGGACAGGGCAACGGGGGCTACACCTTC
TRBD2 TRBJ2-2 TRBV4-3 NA CASSQDLVAGGHTGELFF TGCGCCAGCAGCCAAGATCTGGTAGCGGGGGGGCATACCGGGGAGCTGTTTTTT
TRBD1 TRBJ1-5 TRBV19 NA CASSSWTGPGQPQHF TGTGCCAGTAGTTCGTGGACAGGCCCCGGCCAGCCCCAGCATTTT
NA TRBJ2-7 TRBV28 NA CASSSLVGGRNYEQYF TGTGCCAGCAGTTCGTTGGTGGGAGGAAGAAACTACGAGCAGTACTTC
TRBD2 TRBJ2-1 TRBV11-3 NA CASSGGGEYNEQFF TGTGCCAGCAGCGGCGGGGGGGAATACAATGAGCAGTTCTTC
TRBD2 TRBJ2-5 TRBV30 NA CAGGVAGVGETQYF TGTGCCGGGGGGGTAGCGGGAGTAGGCGAGACCCAGTACTTC
NA TRBJ2-3 TRBV18 NA CASSPRGDPRDTQYF TGTGCCAGCTCACCACGTGGGGACCCCCGAGATACGCAGTATTTT
TRBD1 TRBJ2-7 TRBV15 NA CATSREIQGGEQYF TGTGCCACCAGCAGAGAGATACAGGGGGGCGAGCAGTACTTC
NA TRBJ1-5 TRBV28 NA CASYKGPYQANQPQHF TGTGCCAGCTATAAGGGGCCGTATCAGGCAAATCAGCCCCAGCATTTT
NA TRBJ2-2 TRBV10-3 few CATSQDSNTGELFF TGTGCCACTTCGCAGGATTCGAACACCGGGGAGCTGTTTTTT
TRBD1 TRBJ1-2 TRBV5-5 once CASSPGQGVGYGYTF TGTGCCAGCAGCCCGGGACAGGGGGTCGGCTATGGCTACACCTTC
NA TRBJ1-6 TRBV5-4 few CASKTGTNSPLHF TGTGCCAGCAAAACAGGGACTAATTCACCCCTCCACTTT
NA TRBJ1-5 TRBV30 NA CAWASRGNQPQHF TGTGCCTGGGCCTCGCGTGGCAATCAGCCCCAGCATTTT
NA TRBJ2-2 TRBV6-5 NA CASSYWRNTGELFF TGTGCCAGCAGTTACTGGAGGAACACCGGGGAGCTGTTTTTT
TRBD1 TRBJ2-3 TRBV5-4 NA CASSFFDRVADTQYF TGTGCCAGCAGCTTCTTCGACAGGGTTGCAGATACGCAGTATTTT
TRBD1 TRBJ1-5 TRBV28 NA CASSLSGTGVSNQPQHF TGTGCCAGCAGTTTATCGGGGACAGGGGTTAGCAATCAGCCCCAGCATTTT
NA TRBJ2-5 TRBV7-2 NA CASSPFVAEETQYF TGTGCCAGCAGCCCGTTCGTAGCGGAAGAGACCCAGTACTTC
NA TRBJ1-1 TRBV5-1 NA CASSSGTPNTEAFF TGCGCCAGCAGCTCCGGGACACCGAACACTGAAGCTTTCTTT
NA TRBJ2-1 TRBV13 NA CASSLGGEQFF TGTGCCAGCAGCTTAGGCGGTGAGCAGTTCTTC